Given below is one T cell receptor beta chain in context. Its target is unknown. These data come from a study of PD-1 blockade in classical Hodgkin lymphoma. Study in general: Patients were administered nivolumab (3 mg/kg intravenously) every 2 weeks.

Sequencing used immunoSEQ multiplex PCR; TCRdb keeps in-frame clones, though not all of them. The profile shows more than 90,000 clones, roughly 73% of them singletons. Time point of the sample: cycle 4 day 1 (C4D1), after more than five weeks of nivolumab. Patients all relapsed after autologous stem cell transplantation, and there was variation in brentuximab vedotin exposure. Study-level points and caveats: Those starting nivolumab under 1 year post-ASCT were excluded. Only CD4+ TCR diversity, not CD8+, had risen significantly by C4D1. When set against healthy donors, newly diagnosed patients were reported to show lower baseline TCR diversity.

The V end lost 11 bases, the J end lost 3 bases, and 10 bases lay between the germline ends. The CDR3 covers 12 residues. CDR1 is ENHRY, CDR2 SYGVKD, per germline. This receptor was taken from a human donor with classical Hodgkin lymphoma. J is TRBJ1-4 and V is TRBV10-3; D not resolved. The sequencing used peripheral blood mononuclear cells (PBMCs), collected before the fourth cycle of nivolumab. For the CDR3, the DNA is TGTGCCGCCTCCAGCCCTAATGAAAAACTGTTTTTT. Protein product: CAASSPNEKLFF.